This is a list of T cell receptor beta chains from one sample in a study of blood T cell repertoires in COVID-19. Method: immunoSEQ multiplex PCR; TCRdb's copy keeps in-frame clones and lacks some. The repertoire holds 150,000 to 200,000 clones, around 87% seen once, with roughly 7% in the top ten. Sequenced input: peripheral blood. The receptors here all came from a woman older than 75 in a cohort sampled during active or convalescent COVID-19. CDR3s include the opening cysteine and the closing phenylalanine or tryptophan. Each record gives: clone size, D gene, V gene, J gene, CDR3 DNA, CDR3 protein. D genes are given only for firm matches. Size is stated for part of the rows, as once, few or many counts, or as a class when the clone is expanded.

>.|.|TRBV19|TRBJ2-1
TGTGCCAGTAGGCCCCCTTGGGCGGGGCCGTCCTACAATGAGCAGTTCTTC
CASRPPWAGPSYNEQFF
>.|.|TRBV29-1|TRBJ2-3
TGCAGCGTCCCCAGAGGGGGTATAAGCACAGATACGCAGTATTTT
CSVPRGGISTDTQYF
>.|.|TRBV15|TRBJ1-2
TGTGCCACCAGCAGAACGGGACGGGGGAACTATGGCTACACCTTC
CATSRTGRGNYGYTF
>.|.|TRBV29-1|TRBJ2-1
TGCAGCGTTGACCACGCACCACTAGTTGAGCAGTTCTTC
CSVDHAPLVEQFF
>.|.|TRBV5-4|TRBJ2-1
TGTGCCAGCAGCTTGGGCTCATTGCGGATGGGCAATGAGCAGTTCTTC
CASSLGSLRMGNEQFF
>.|.|TRBV5-1|TRBJ2-2
TGCGCCAGCAACGGAGGGGCCGGGGAGCTGTTTTTT
CASNGGAGELFF
>once|.|TRBV5-1|TRBJ1-6
TGCGCCAGCAGCTTGGCGGGTTACAAGGATTCACCCCTCCACTTT
CASSLAGYKDSPLHF
>.|TRBD1|TRBV11-2|TRBJ2-1
TGTGCCAGCAGCTTAGAGCAGGGGGCGTCTGCTGAGCAGTTCTTC
CASSLEQGASAEQFF
>.|TRBD1|TRBV4-1|TRBJ1-3
TGCGCCAGCAGCCAAGTGATTGGGACAGGTCATACTGGAAACACCATATATTTT
CASSQVIGTGHTGNTIYF
>once|TRBD2|TRBV10-1|TRBJ2-1
TGCGCCAGCAGTGGCGGCGGTTTAGCGGGAGTGGATGAGCAGTTCTTC
CASSGGGLAGVDEQFF
>.|.|TRBV10-3|TRBJ1-4
TGTGCCATCAGTCAACCCGGGGAAAAACTGTTTTTT
CAISQPGEKLFF
>.|.|TRBV18|TRBJ1-1
TGTGCCAGCTCTAATGGCAGGGCAGGCACTGAAGCTTTCTTT
CASSNGRAGTEAFF
>.|TRBD1|TRBV12-3/TRBV12-4|TRBJ1-2
TGTGCCAGCAACCCGGGACAGAACTATGGCTACACCTTC
CASNPGQNYGYTF
>once|.|TRBV4-1|TRBJ1-3
TGCGCCAGCAGCCCCCTTGGGACATCTGGAAACACCATATATTTT
CASSPLGTSGNTIYF
>.|TRBD1|TRBV2|TRBJ1-5
TGTGCCAGCAGTTGGAACAGGGGTGATCAGCCCCAGCATTTT
CASSWNRGDQPQHF
>.|TRBD1|TRBV12-3/TRBV12-4|TRBJ2-1
TGTGCCAGCAGTGCCGGGACAGCGGATGAGCAGTTCTTC
CASSAGTADEQFF
>.|TRBD1|TRBV12-5|TRBJ1-5
TGTGCTAGTGGTTTGGGCGGACAGGGCAATCAGCCCCAGCATTTT
CASGLGGQGNQPQHF
>few|.|TRBV19|TRBJ1-5
TGTGCCAGTAGTATAGCAGCGCGAAATCAGCCCCAGCATTTT
CASSIAARNQPQHF
>.|TRBD2|TRBV19|TRBJ2-1
TGTGCCAGTAGTACTCGGACTAGCGGTTACAATGAGCAGTTCTTC
CASSTRTSGYNEQFF
>.|TRBD1|TRBV4-1|TRBJ1-4
TGCGCCAGCAATCAGGGGGCCGCTAATGAAAAACTGTTTTTT
CASNQGAANEKLFF
>.|TRBD1|TRBV10-2|TRBJ2-7
TGCGCCAGCAGTGAGGGGACAGGGGGTTCCGAGCAGTACTTC
CASSEGTGGSEQYF
>.|.|TRBV15|TRBJ2-1
TGTGCCACCAGCCGATTTAAGCTAACCTACAATGAGCAGTTCTTC
CATSRFKLTYNEQFF
>.|.|TRBV5-5|TRBJ2-5
TGTGCCAGCAGCTTGGCGGGAGTAAAAGAGACCCAGTACTTC
CASSLAGVKETQYF
>few|.|TRBV6-1|TRBJ2-3
TGTGCCAGCAGTGAAGCGCGTGAGACAGATACGCAGTATTTT
CASSEARETDTQYF
>.|TRBD2|TRBV11-2|TRBJ2-7
TGTGCCAGCAGCTTAGACCCCCGGAGGGCTAGCGGGGGGGCTTACGAGCAGTACTTC
CASSLDPRRASGGAYEQYF
>.|.|TRBV5-1|TRBJ1-2
TGCGCCAGCAGCCCCTCCACGGGAAAAAACTATGGCTACACCTTC
CASSPSTGKNYGYTF
>.|.|TRBV10-3|TRBJ1-2
TGTGCCATCAGTGCGGTAAATGGCTACACCTTC
CAISAVNGYTF
>.|TRBD1|TRBV5-1|TRBJ2-3
TGCGCCAGCAGCCCCCAACAGGGGCGCGGCACAGATACGCAGTATTTT
CASSPQQGRGTDTQYF
>.|.|TRBV7-2|TRBJ2-3
TGTGCCAGCAGCTTAGAGCGCACAGATACGCAGTATTTT
CASSLERTDTQYF
>once|TRBD2|TRBV7-2|TRBJ2-3
TGTGCCAGCAGCTCGCTAGCGGGGGCAGACACAGATACGCAGTATTTT
CASSSLAGADTDTQYF
>.|TRBD1|TRBV30|TRBJ1-1
TGTGCCTGGAGTTTCCGAGCCTCAGGGGGCTTGGACACTGAAGCTTTCTTT
CAWSFRASGGLDTEAFF
>.|.|TRBV6-2/TRBV6-3|TRBJ2-3
TGTGCCAGCAGTTACAGAGCAGGTCTGGCGGATACGCAGTATTTT
CASSYRAGLADTQYF